This T cell receptor beta chain is from a study of neurological immune-mediated disorders. Time point of the sample: longitudinal time-point 1 (baseline). General study results and limits: None of the CDR3 amino acid sequences of expanded clones recurred across subjects, suggesting private repertoires in all groups.

TCRdb called the 5' RACE reads again in MiXCR, with one record for every CDR3 protein. The top ten clones hold about 4.6% of a sample with tens of thousands of distinct CDR3 sequences, roughly 15% of them seen once. In its sample, this clonotype was seen many times. Its antigen remains unknown. The clonotype comes from a female donor with HTLV-1-associated myelopathy (HAM/TSP). Input material: PBMCs.

For the CDR3, the DNA is TGTGCCAGCAGCTTAGAAGTTTGGGGTGCGGATGAGCAGTTCTTC. Amino acids: CASSLEVWGADEQFF. The rearrangement links TRBV7-2 to TRBJ2-1; D unclear. Germline CDR1 SGHTA, CDR2 FQGNSA. V lost 1 base to trimming and J lost 8 bases, with 15 bases between them. The length of the CDR3 is 15 residues.